These 8 T cell receptor beta chains originate from one sample sequenced in a study of vaccination effects on CD4 cells after COVID-19. Antigen specificity for these receptors is unknown. Before sequencing took place, the ViraFEST assay used viral peptide pools to expand antigen-specific CD4+ T cells. Following 10 days of culture, CD4+ T cells were isolated. Every participant took two doses of the BNT162b2 or mRNA-1273 vaccine. Measured with immunoSEQ multiplex PCR; TCRdb has only the in-frame clones, and not every one. The sample has about 30,000 clones, 60% to 80% seen once. Material: CD4+ T cells from PBMCs cultured with HCoV-229E spike peptides, obtained after COVID-19 vaccination. The receptors derive from a human donor who received a COVID-19 vaccine.

The CDR3 DNA sequence: TGTGCCTGGACCAGGGACATCCATAACACTGAAGCTTTCTTT. This sequence encodes CAWTRDIHNTEAFF. The rearrangement joins TRBV30 to TRBJ1-1; a possible D gene is TRBD1 (6 bases). In germline, CDR1 is GTSNPN, CDR2 SVGIG (reference sequence). V lost 4 bases and J 2 bases, leaving 14 bases between the germline ends. The CDR3 runs to 14 residues.

This clone was seen just once. The chain joins TRBV29-1 to TRBJ1-5, with no clear D. V was trimmed by 4 bases and J by 0 bases, leaving 7 bases between them. The germline V gene has CDR1 SQVTM and CDR2 ANQGSEA. The CDR3 spans 13 residues. CDR3 sequence (DNA): TGCAGCGTTGGGCGCGATAGCAATCAGCCCCAGCATTTT. This codes for CSVGRDSNQPQHF.

The chain couples TRBV27 to TRBJ1-2; D is unresolved. The CDR3 loop spans 15 amino acids. Deletions cut 10 bases from V and 5 bases from J, with 23 bases between. Germline CDR1 reads MNHEY; CDR2 reads SMNVEV (reference sequence). The CDR3 protein is CANRPDVTETYGYTF. The CDR3, as DNA: TGTGCCAACCGACCGGACGTAACCGAAACTTATGGCTACACCTTC.

In this sample, this clone turned up once. The J gene is TRBJ1-4, the V gene TRBV6-1; no firm D call. Germline assignment: CDR1 MNHNS and CDR2 SASEGT. V lost 2 bases to trimming and J lost 10 bases, with 5 bases between them. The CDR3 length is 11 residues. The CDR3 is CASSEPGKLFF. CDR3 nucleotide sequence: TGTGCCAGCAGTGAACCGGGAAAACTGTTTTTT.

This chain connects TRBV10-1 to TRBJ1-5, with D possibly matching TRBD1 (5 bases). CDR1 is WNHNN and CDR2 is SYGVQD in the germline V gene (reference sequence). This CDR3 comprises 15 residues. With 7 bases removed from V and 6 bases from J, the gap between germline ends came to 19 bases. DNA for the CDR3: TGCGCCAGCATTGGCCGGGACCTCCTGGGTCAGCCCCAGCATTTT. Amino acid sequence: CASIGRDLLGQPQHF.

Regarding this clone: One end of the junction is discordant with germline, which a read error may explain. This rearrangement joins TRBV10-1 to TRBJ1-4, with no clear D. CDR3 size: 14 residues. CDR1 WNHNN and CDR2 SYGVQD come from the germline V gene (reference sequence). DNA of the CDR3: TGCGCCAGCAGTGAGATGGCGGGAAATGGAAAACTGTTTTTT. Its protein product is CASSEMAGNGKLFF.

This chain links TRBV9 with TRBJ2-7; 9 nucleotides line up with TRBD1. The V gene's germline CDR1 is SGDLS and CDR2 YYNGEE. Trimming cost V 3 bases and J 3 bases; bases outside gene matches: 10. The CDR3 has 16 amino acids. CDR3 coding DNA: TGTGCCAGCAGCGAGGGGGACAGGGAAGGAGGCTACGAGCAGTACTTC. As protein: CASSEGDREGGYEQYF. The full variable domain, with the rest looked up from reference TRBV9 and TRBJ2-7, is DSGVTQTPKHLITATGQRVTLRCSPRSGDLSVYWYQQSLDQGLQFLIQYYNGEERAKGNILERFSAQQFPDLHSELNLSSLELGDSALYFCASSEGDREGGYEQYFGPGTRLTVT.

The chain couples TRBV4-1 to TRBJ2-3; D assignment may be TRBD1 or TRBD2 (5 bases each). CDR1 and CDR2 from the germline V gene are MGHRA and YSYEKL. The ends were cut back, 0 bases at V and 4 bases at J, with 23 bases in the middle. The CDR3 consists of 19 residues. CDR3 coding DNA: TGCGCCAGCAGCCAAGATAAACGGGGCCACCCCCGAGTTGCAGATACGCAGTATTTT. The encoded protein is CASSQDKRGHPRVADTQYF.